Sequencing of this T cell receptor (beta chain) was carried out in a study of T-cell reconstitution after alpha-beta-depleted transplantation in children. General study points: Expanded graft clones, several hundred of them, were reportedly the source of alpha-beta T cells about two months after transplant. Most T-cell counts and diversity one year after the transplant came from T cells that were newly produced.

This clonotype was recorded a few times. No antigen is known for it. The library targeted TCRbeta and was prepared with unique molecular identifiers. TCRdb reprocessed the PCR reads with MiXCR, giving one entry per CDR3 protein. The data hold about 110,000 distinct CDR3 sequences, with about 6.4% observed a single time. This CDR3 spans 13 amino acids. CDR1 DFQATT and CDR2 SNEGSKA come from the germline V gene (reference sequence). The junction had 5 bases not matched to a gene; V was cut back by 3 bases and J by 6 bases. This chain joins TRBV20-1 and TRBJ1-1, with TRBD1 matching 9 bases. Sequenced material: PBMCs, mostly from graft donor cells, taken 360 days after TCRalphabeta/CD19-depleted stem cell transplant. This receptor was identified in a male patient aged 2-10 years who had a stem cell transplant for acute lymphoblastic leukemia, so the T cells may come from the graft donor. The CDR3, as DNA: TGCAGTGCTAGGGGGGACAGGGAGGCTGAAGCTTTCTTT. Amino acid sequence: CSARGDREAEAFF.